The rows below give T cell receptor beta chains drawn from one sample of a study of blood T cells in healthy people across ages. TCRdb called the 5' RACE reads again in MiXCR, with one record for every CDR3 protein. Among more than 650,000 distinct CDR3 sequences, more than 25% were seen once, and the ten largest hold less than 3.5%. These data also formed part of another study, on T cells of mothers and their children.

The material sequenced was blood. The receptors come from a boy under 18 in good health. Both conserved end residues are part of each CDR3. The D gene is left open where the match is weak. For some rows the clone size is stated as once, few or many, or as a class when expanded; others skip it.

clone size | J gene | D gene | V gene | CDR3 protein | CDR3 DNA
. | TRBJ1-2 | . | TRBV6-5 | CASSYRGRNYTF | TGTGCCAGCAGTTACCGGGGACGCAACTACACCTTC
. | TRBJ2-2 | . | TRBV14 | CASSHRFANTGELFF | TGTGCCAGCAGCCACAGGTTTGCGAACACCGGGGAGCTGTTTTTT
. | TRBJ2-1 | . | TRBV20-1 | CSARGLGGGSSYNEQFF | TGCAGTGCTAGAGGTCTCGGGGGCGGAAGCTCCTACAATGAGCAGTTCTTC
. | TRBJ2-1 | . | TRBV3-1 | CASSQVRTSSYNEQFF | TGTGCCAGCAGCCAGGTACGGACGAGCTCCTACAATGAGCAGTTCTTC
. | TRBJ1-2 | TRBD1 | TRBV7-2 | CASSLTGGEGYTF | TGTGCCAGCAGCTTAACAGGGGGGGAAGGCTACACCTTC
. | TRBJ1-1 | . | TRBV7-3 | CASSADGGTEAFF | TGTGCCAGCAGCGCCGACGGGGGGACTGAAGCTTTCTTT
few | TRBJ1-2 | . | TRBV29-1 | CSVGQDGGYTF | TGCAGCGTTGGACAGGATGGCGGCTACACCTTC
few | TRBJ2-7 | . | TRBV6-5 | CASGRTSYEQYF | TGTGCCAGCGGACGGACCTCCTACGAGCAGTACTTC
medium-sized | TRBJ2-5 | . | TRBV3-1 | CASSQDMAGTRYF | TGTGCCAGCAGCCAAGATATGGCGGGGACCAGATACTTC
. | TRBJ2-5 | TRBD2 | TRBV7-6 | CASSTGLAGGTPGETQYF | TGTGCCAGCAGCACGGGACTAGCGGGGGGCACGCCGGGGGAGACCCAGTACTTC
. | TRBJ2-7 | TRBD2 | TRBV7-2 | CASSLLGLAREQYF | TGTGCCAGCAGCTTACTGGGACTAGCTCGCGAGCAGTACTTC
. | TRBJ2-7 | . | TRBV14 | CASSQVSRVFYEQYF | TGTGCCAGCAGCCAAGTATCCAGGGTATTCTACGAGCAGTACTTC
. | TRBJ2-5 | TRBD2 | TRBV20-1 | CSARGTSGRVRPETQYF | TGCAGTGCTAGAGGGACTAGCGGGAGGGTACGACCAGAGACCCAGTACTTC
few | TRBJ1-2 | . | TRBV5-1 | CASSRGANGYTF | TGCGCCAGCAGCCGTGGGGCCAATGGCTACACCTTC
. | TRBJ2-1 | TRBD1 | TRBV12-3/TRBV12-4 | CASTIQSGQGDNEQFF | TGTGCCAGCACCATCCAGTCGGGACAGGGGGACAATGAGCAGTTCTTC
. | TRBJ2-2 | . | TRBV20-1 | CSASRTGLTGELFF | TGCAGTGCTAGCCGTACAGGACTCACCGGGGAGCTGTTTTTT
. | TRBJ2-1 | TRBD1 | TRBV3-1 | CASQPGTGSYNEQFF | TGTGCCAGCCAACCCGGGACAGGCTCCTACAATGAGCAGTTCTTC
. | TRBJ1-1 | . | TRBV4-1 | CASSQIAGMNTEAFF | TGCGCCAGCAGCCAAATCGCAGGGATGAACACTGAAGCTTTCTTT
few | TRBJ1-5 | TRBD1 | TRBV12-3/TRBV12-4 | CASSFNRQGGGNQPQHF | TGTGCCAGCAGTTTCAACCGACAGGGGGGCGGCAATCAGCCCCAGCATTTT
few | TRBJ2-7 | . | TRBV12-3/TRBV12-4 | CASSPRESLTSYEQYF | TGTGCCAGCAGTCCCCGCGAGTCCCTTACGTCCTACGAGCAGTACTTC
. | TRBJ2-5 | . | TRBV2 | CASSGGRGVGEETQYF | TGTGCCAGCAGTGGGGGAAGGGGCGTGGGAGAAGAGACCCAGTACTTC
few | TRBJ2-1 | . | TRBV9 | CASSVELGGDEQFF | TGTGCCAGCAGCGTAGAATTGGGAGGAGATGAGCAGTTCTTC
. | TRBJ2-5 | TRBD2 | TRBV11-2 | CASSGSGGAGETQYF | TGTGCCAGCAGCGGTAGCGGGGGGGCCGGGGAGACCCAGTACTTC
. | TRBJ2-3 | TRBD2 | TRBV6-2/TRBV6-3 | CASSRRGGAADTQYF | TGTGCCAGTTCCAGACGCGGGGGGGCTGCAGATACGCAGTATTTT
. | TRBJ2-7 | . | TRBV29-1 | CSVEGFEGNYEQYF | TGCAGCGTCGAAGGGTTTGAAGGTAACTACGAGCAGTACTTC
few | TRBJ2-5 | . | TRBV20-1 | CSAFHQETQYF | TGCAGTGCTTTCCACCAAGAGACCCAGTACTTC
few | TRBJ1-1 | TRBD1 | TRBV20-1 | CSARGGQGAYTEAFF | TGCAGCGCTAGAGGTGGACAGGGGGCTTACACTGAAGCTTTCTTT
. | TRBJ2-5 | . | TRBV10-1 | CASSESGILYQETQYF | TGCGCCAGCAGTGAATCTGGAATACTGTACCAAGAGACCCAGTACTTC
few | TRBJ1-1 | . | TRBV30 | CAWGGGTTEAFF | TGTGCCTGGGGAGGCGGGACCACTGAAGCTTTCTTT
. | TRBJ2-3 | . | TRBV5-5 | CASSLVPVRDTQYF | TGTGCCAGCAGCTTGGTGCCTGTCCGAGATACGCAGTATTTT
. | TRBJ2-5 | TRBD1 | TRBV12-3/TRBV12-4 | CASSPDRGRGETQYF | TGTGCCAGCAGCCCGGACAGGGGCAGGGGGGAGACCCAGTACTTC
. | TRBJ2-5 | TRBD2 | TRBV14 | CASSQASGTGEFF | TGTGCCAGCAGCCAAGCGAGCGGGACGGGGGAGTTCTTC
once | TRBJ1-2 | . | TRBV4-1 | CASSQDPGVNYGYTF | TGCGCCAGCAGCCAAGATCCGGGGGTAAACTATGGCTACACCTTC
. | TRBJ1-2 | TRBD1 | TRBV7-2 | CASTPGRDRGGGYTF | TGTGCCAGCACCCCAGGGCGGGACAGGGGAGGTGGCTACACCTTC
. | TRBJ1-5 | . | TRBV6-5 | CASSYSWGDQPQHF | TGTGCCAGCAGTTACTCGTGGGGAGACCAGCCCCAGCATTTT
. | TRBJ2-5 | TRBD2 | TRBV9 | CASSPGTSGVQETQYF | TGTGCCAGCAGCCCCGGGACTAGCGGGGTACAAGAGACCCAGTACTTC
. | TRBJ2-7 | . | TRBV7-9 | CASSLEDRFAYF | TGTGCCAGCAGCTTAGAGGACAGATTCGCGTACTTC
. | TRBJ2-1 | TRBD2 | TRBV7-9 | CASSLDWRGGWEQFF | TGTGCCAGCAGCTTAGACTGGCGGGGGGGCTGGGAGCAGTTCTTC
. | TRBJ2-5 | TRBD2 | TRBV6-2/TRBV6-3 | CASSYSLAGSGETQYF | TGTGCCAGCAGTTACTCACTAGCGGGATCGGGAGAGACCCAGTACTTC
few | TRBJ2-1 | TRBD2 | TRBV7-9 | CASSSLGLAGVYNEQFF | TGTGCCAGCAGCTCTCTAGGACTAGCGGGGGTATACAATGAGCAGTTCTTC
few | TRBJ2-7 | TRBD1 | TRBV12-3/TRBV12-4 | CASSSRQGLTYEQYF | TGTGCCAGCAGTTCGCGACAGGGGCTTACCTACGAGCAGTACTTC